The T cell receptor (beta chain) under discussion was sequenced for a study of regulatory T cells in long-lasting Graves disease. Overall study: Prior antithyroid drug treatment in newly diagnosed Graves' patients lasted under 3 months.

Germline assignment: CDR1 MDHEN and CDR2 SYDVKM. The CDR3 length is 15 residues. J lost 5 bases, V lost 6 bases, and 10 bases had no gene match. Time point denoted: newly diagnosed GD, antithyroid drugs for less than 3 months. RNA isolated from PBMCs was used to make the TCR library. TCR beta libraries were built with iRepertoire HTBI primers and Arm-PCR of CDR3 regions. TCRdb itself ran the multiplex PCR reads through MiXCR, one entry per CDR3 protein. Altogether hundreds of thousands of distinct CDR3 sequences are present, 15% to 20% being singletons, with the ten largest covering about 12%. The sample was also reused in another study, on T cells in Graves' hyperthyroidism and ophthalmopathy. That paper notes: Stable Graves' hyperthyroidism denoted no ophthalmopathy progression over 18 months. Model-based prediction identified ophthalmopathy a median about 6.8 months prior to its onset.

The rearrangement joins TRBV28 to TRBJ1-5; 7 bases are shared with TRBD1. The specimen was peripheral blood mononuclear cells (PBMCs), collected at new diagnosis, from a patient treated with antithyroid drugs. This clonotype was obtained from a man between 18 and 29 years old with Graves disease. The CDR3 DNA sequence: TGTGCCAGCAGGGTTCAGGGGGGAGTCTATCAGCCCCAGCATTTT. This codes for CASRVQGGVYQPQHF.